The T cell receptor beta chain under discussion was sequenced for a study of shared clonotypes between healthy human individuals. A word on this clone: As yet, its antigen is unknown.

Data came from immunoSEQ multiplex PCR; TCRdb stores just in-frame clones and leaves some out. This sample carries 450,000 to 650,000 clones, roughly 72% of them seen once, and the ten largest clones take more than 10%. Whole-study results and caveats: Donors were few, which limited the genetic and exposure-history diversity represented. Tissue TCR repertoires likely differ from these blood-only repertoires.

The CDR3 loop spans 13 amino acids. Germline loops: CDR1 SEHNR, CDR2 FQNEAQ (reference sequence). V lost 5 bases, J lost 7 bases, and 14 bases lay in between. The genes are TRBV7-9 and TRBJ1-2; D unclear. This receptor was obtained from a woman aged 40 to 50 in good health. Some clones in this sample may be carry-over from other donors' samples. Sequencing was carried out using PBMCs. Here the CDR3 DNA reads TGTGCCAGCAGCGCAGCGCAAGGAAGTGGCTACACCTTC. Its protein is CASSAAQGSGYTF.